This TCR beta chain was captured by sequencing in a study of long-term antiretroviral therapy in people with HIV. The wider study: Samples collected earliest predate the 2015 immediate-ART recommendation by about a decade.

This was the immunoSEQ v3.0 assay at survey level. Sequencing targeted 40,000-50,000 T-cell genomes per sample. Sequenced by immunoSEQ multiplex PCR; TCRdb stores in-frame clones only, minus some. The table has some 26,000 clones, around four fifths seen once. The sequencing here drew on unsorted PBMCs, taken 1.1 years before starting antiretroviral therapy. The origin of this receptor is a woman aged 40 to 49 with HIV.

For the CDR3, the DNA is TGTGCCAGCAGTGAGCCCTTTAGACAGTTCTCCTACGAGCAGTACTTC. Translating gives CASSEPFRQFSYEQYF. The gene calls are TRBV6-4 and TRBJ2-7; a possible D gene is TRBD1 (5 bases). The germline V gene encodes CDR1 MRHNA and CDR2 SNTAGT. V lost 3 bases and J lost 0, with 15 bases in between. The CDR3 has 16 amino acids.